The present T cell receptor (beta chain) was sequenced within a study of CD8 T cells in Susac syndrome. Trimming removed 8 bases from V and 6 bases from J; junction bases left unmatched: 4. The CDR3 length is 13 residues. CDR1 is ENHRY and CDR2 is SYGVKD in the germline V gene. The RNA, about 0.45 to 1 ug, was put through reverse transcription using random hexamers. A single record per CDR3 protein comes from TCRdb applying MiXCR to the immunoSEQ multiplex PCR reads. Of more than 120,000 distinct CDR3 sequences in the sample, approximately 95% were seen once. Sequencing of TCR beta was undertaken in CD8+ and CD4+ T cells derived from blood.

The receptor was isolated from a human donor in good health. Specimen: CD4+ T cells from PBMCs. V gene TRBV10-3 combines with J gene TRBJ2-2, with 9 bases matching TRBD2. For the CDR3, the DNA is TGTGCCATCGCGGGACTAGCAGCCGGGGAGCTGTTTTTT. This codes for CAIAGLAAGELFF.